The present TCR beta chain was sequenced within a study of blood T cells in healthy people across ages. This clonotype appeared many times. For the second PCR, which ran for about 7 to 11 cycles, a sample-barcoded 5' primer and a J-beta primer mix were used. TCRdb called the 5' RACE reads again in MiXCR, with one record for every CDR3 protein. There are fewer than 800,000 distinct CDR3 sequences in the sample; about 34% occur only once, and 15% lies in the top ten. Trimming cost V 2 bases and J 4 bases, with 16 bases left between them. This CDR3 has 16 residues. Germline V gene data show CDR1 as SEHNR and CDR2 as FQNEAQ (reference sequence).

V and J are TRBV7-9 and TRBJ2-3; D call uncertain. The receptor comes from a woman of 80 years or more in good health. Source material: blood. The CDR3 region has the DNA TGTGCCAGCAGCTTACTCGCCTCTGGACGGCCAGATACGCAGTATTTT. It encodes CASSLLASGRPDTQYF.